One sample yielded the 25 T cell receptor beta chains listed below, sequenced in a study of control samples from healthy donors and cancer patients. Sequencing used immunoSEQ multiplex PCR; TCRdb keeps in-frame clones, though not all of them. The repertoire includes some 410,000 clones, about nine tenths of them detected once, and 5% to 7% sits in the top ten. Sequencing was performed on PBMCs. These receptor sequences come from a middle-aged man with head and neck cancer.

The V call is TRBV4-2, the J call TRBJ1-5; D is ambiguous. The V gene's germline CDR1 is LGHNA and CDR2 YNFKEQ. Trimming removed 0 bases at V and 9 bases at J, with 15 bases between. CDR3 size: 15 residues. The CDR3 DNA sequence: TGTGCCAGCAGCCAAGATCAGTTATCAGCCTGGCCCCAGCATTTT. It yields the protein CASSQDQLSAWPQHF.

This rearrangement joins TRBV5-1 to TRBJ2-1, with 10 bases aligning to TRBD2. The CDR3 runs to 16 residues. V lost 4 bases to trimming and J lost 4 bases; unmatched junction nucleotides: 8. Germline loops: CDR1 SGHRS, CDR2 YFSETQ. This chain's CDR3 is CASSRGPTSGYNEQFF. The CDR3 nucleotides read TGCGCCAGCAGCCGCGGGCCGACTAGCGGGTACAATGAGCAGTTCTTC.

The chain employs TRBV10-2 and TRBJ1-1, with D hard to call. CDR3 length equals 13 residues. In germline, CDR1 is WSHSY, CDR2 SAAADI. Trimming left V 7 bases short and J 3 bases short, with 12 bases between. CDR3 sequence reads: CASILRAHTEAFF. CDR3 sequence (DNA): TGCGCCAGCATCCTCCGGGCCCACACTGAAGCTTTCTTT.

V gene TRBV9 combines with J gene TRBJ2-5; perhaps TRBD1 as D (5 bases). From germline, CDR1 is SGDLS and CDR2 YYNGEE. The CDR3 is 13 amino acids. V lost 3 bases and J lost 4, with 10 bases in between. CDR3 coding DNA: TGTGCCAGCAGCGCGACAAGGGGAGAGACCCAGTACTTC. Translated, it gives CASSATRGETQYF.

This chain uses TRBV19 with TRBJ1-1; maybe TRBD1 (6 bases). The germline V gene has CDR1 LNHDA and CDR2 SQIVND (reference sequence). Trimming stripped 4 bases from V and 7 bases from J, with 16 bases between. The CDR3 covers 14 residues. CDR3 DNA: TGTGCCAGTAGTACCCCCGGGGGCGGGCTTGAAGCTTTCTTT. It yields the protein CASSTPGGGLEAFF.

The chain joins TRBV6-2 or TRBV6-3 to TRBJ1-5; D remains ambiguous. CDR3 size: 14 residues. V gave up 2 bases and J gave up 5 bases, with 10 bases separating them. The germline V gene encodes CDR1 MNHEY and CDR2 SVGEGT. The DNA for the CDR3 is TGTGCCAGCAGTTACCCCGTAGGAGATCAGCCCCAGCATTTT. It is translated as CASSYPVGDQPQHF.

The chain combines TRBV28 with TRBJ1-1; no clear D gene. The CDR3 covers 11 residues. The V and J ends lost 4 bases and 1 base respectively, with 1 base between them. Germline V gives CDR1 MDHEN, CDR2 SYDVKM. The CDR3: CASSSNTEAFF. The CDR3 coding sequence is TGTGCCAGCAGTTCGAACACTGAAGCTTTCTTT.

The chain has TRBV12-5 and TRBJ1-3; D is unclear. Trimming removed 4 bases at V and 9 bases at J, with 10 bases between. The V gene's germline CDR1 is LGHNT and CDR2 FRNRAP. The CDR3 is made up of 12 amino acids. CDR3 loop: CASGSASSTIYF. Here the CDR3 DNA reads TGTGCTAGTGGTTCCGCATCCTCCACCATATATTTT.

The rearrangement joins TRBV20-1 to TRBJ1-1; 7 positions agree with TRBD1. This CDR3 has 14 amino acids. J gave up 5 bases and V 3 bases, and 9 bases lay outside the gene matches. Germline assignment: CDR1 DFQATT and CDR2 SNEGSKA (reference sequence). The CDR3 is CSASSRAGGTEAFF. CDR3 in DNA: TGCAGTGCTAGTTCCCGGGCAGGGGGGACTGAAGCTTTCTTT.

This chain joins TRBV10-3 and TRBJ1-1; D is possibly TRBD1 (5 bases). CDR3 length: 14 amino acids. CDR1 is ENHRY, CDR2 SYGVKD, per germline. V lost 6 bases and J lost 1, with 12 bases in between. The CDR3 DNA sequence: TGTGCCATCAGGGTTGGGGCTAAGAACACTGAAGCTTTCTTT. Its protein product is CAIRVGAKNTEAFF.

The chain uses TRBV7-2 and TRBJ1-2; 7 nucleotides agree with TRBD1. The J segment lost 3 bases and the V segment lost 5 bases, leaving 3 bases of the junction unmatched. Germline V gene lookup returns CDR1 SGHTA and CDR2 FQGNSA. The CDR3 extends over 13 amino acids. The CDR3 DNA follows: TGTGCCAGCAGCACCGACAGGGACTATGGCTACACCTTC. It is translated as CASSTDRDYGYTF.

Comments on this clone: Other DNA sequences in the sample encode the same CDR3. The chain's CDR3 is CAWAPGFNTGELFF. CDR3 DNA sequence: TGTGCCTGGGCACCAGGGTTTAACACCGGGGAGCTGTTTTTT. The V and J genes are TRBV30 and TRBJ2-2; D might be TRBD1 (5 bases). The CDR3 loop spans 14 amino acids. The V gene lost 5 bases and the J gene lost 2 bases, with 12 bases spanning the gap. Germline-derived CDR1 and CDR2 are GTSNPN and SVGIG (reference sequence).

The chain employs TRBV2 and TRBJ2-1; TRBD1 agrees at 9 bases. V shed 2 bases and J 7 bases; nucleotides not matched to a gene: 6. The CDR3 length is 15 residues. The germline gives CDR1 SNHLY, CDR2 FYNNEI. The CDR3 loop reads CASSELGQGGNEQFF. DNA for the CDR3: TGTGCCAGCAGTGAATTGGGACAGGGAGGAAATGAGCAGTTCTTC.

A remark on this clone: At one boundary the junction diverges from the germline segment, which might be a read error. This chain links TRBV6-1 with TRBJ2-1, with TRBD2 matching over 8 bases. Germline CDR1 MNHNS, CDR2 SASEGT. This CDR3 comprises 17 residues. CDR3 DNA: TGTGCCAGCAGTGAAGGCAGCGGGAGCCTTCCCTACGATGAGCAGTTCTTC. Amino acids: CASSEGSGSLPYDEQFF.

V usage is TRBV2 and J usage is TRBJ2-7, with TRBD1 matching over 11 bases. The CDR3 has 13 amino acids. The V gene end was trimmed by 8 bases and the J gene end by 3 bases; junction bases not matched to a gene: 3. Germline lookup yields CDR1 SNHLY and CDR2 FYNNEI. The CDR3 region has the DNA TGTGCCAGCCGAGGGACAGGGGGCTACGAGCAGTACTTC. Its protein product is CASRGTGGYEQYF.

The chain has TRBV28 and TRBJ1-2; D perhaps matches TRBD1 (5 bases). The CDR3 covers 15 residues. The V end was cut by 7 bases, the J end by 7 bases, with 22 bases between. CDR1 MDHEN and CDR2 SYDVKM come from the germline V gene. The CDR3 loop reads CASIHDGGMVFGYTF. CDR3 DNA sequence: TGTGCCAGCATTCACGATGGGGGGATGGTATTTGGCTACACCTTC.

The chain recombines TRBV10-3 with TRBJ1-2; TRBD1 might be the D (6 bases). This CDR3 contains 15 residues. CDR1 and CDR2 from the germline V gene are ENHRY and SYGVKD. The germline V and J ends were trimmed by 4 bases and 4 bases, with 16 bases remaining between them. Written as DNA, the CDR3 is TGTGCCATCAGTGCCGAGACAGGCGGATCCTATGGCTACACCTTC. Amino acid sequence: CAISAETGGSYGYTF.

The CDR3 DNA follows: TGCGCCAGCAGCTTAACGACAGGGGAGAATTCACCCCTCCACTTT. Translated: CASSLTTGENSPLHF. The chain has TRBV5-1 and TRBJ1-6, with 8 bases aligning to TRBD1. V was pared by 2 bases and J by 7 bases, with 5 bases of the junction left unmatched. CDR1 is SGHRS and CDR2 is YFSETQ in the germline V gene. The length of the CDR3 is 15 residues.

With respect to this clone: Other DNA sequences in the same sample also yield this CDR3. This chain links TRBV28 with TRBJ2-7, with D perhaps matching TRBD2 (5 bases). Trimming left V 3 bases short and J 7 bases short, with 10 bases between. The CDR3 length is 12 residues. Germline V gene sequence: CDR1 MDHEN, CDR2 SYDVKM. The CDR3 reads CASSLPPGEQYF. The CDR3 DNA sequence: TGTGCCAGCAGTTTGCCGCCGGGGGAGCAGTACTTC.

The CDR3 reads CSVVGSQGMNTEAFF. Written as DNA, the CDR3 is TGCAGCGTTGTAGGGTCCCAGGGGATGAACACTGAAGCTTTCTTT. The chain joins TRBV29-1 to TRBJ1-1, with D maybe TRBD1 (6 bases). Germline CDR1 reads SQVTM; CDR2 reads ANQGSEA. The V and J ends lost 4 bases and 0 bases respectively, with 15 bases between them. CDR3 size: 15 residues.

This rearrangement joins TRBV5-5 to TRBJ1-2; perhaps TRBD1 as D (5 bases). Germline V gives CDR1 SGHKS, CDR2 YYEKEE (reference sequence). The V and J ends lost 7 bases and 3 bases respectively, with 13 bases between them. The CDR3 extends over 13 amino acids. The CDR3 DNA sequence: TGTGCCAGCCTCAAGACAGCGGACTATGGCTACACCTTC. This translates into CASLKTADYGYTF.

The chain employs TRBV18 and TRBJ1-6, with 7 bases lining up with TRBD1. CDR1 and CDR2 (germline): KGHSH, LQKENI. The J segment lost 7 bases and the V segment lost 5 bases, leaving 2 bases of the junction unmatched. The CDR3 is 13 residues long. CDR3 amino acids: CASSAQGNSPLHF. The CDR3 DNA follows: TGTGCCAGCTCAGCACAGGGGAATTCACCCCTCCACTTT.

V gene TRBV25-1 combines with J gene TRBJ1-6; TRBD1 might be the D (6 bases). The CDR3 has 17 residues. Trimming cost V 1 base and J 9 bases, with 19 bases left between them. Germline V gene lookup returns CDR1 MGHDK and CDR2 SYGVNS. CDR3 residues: CASSELGSGRGGSPLHF. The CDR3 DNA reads TGTGCCAGCAGTGAATTGGGTTCGGGCAGGGGTGGTTCACCCCTCCACTTT.

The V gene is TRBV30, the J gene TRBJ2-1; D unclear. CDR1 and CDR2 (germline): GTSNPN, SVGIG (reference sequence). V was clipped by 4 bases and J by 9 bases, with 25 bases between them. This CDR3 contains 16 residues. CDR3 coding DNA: TGTGCCTGGACCCCTTCGATCGTGGGTTTAGGTGGTGAGCAGTTCTTC. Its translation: CAWTPSIVGLGGEQFF.

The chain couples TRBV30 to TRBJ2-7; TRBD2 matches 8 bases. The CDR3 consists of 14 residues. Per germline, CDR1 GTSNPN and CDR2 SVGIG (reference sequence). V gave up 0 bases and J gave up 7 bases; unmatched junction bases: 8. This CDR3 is CAWSVPGGAVEQYF. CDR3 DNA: TGTGCCTGGAGTGTACCGGGGGGGGCCGTAGAGCAGTACTTC.